The clone carrying this T cell receptor (beta chain) has just one count. Its matching antigen is unknown. A split of CD4+ cells into CD45RA+ naive and CD45RA-negative memory subsets was performed. CDR3 length: 16 amino acids. CDR1 is SGDLS and CDR2 is YYNGEE in the germline V gene. The J segment lost 7 bases and the V segment lost 4 bases, leaving 11 bases of the junction unmatched. This entry belongs to a study of shared clonotypes between healthy human individuals. Broader study findings: The four-donor shared clonotypes exceeded non-shared clonotypes in generation probability, with non-shared ones scoring lower.

Deep was the level at which the assay was run. Some clones are missing from TCRdb's copy, which holds only in-frame ones; the method was immunoSEQ multiplex PCR. The sample lists about 1 million clones; 65% to 75% were seen once. The sequence was obtained from a man younger than 35 in good health. The chain carries TRBV9 and TRBJ2-1, with 10 bases matching TRBD2. Sequences were obtained from memory CD4+ T cells sorted from blood. The subset was: CD45RA-negative fraction. Here the CDR3 reads CASSPGSSGGRNEQFF. CDR3 nucleotides: TGTGCCAGCAGCCCCGGGAGTAGCGGGGGGCGTAATGAGCAGTTCTTC.